The clone carrying this TCR beta chain has a handful of counts. V was pared by 11 bases and J by 3 bases, with 17 bases between. Per the germline V gene, CDR1 is ENHRY and CDR2 is SYGVKD. This CDR3 region has 13 residues. This sample was taken from a study of T cells after yellow fever vaccination. TCRdb ran MiXCR on the 5' RACE reads and lists one entry per CDR3 protein. The sample comprises 150,000 to 200,000 distinct CDR3 sequences, 9.5% to 11% of which are singletons, and 36% rests with the top ten. The sequence was obtained from a man younger than 35 who received the YFV17D yellow fever vaccine. The sample here was CD8+ T cells sorted from PBMCs, taken 15 days after the yellow fever booster vaccination. The V gene is TRBV10-3, the J gene TRBJ2-7; D gene unclear. The CDR3 region is CASGSTESYEQYF. For the CDR3, the DNA is TGTGCCTCAGGATCGACCGAAAGCTACGAGCAGTACTTC.